Shown below are 10 T cell receptor beta chains from a single sample sequenced in a study of blood T cell dynamics during melanoma immunotherapy. Data came from immunoSEQ multiplex PCR; TCRdb stores just in-frame clones and leaves some out. The sample holds fewer than 15,000 clones, under 95% seen once. The time point was: pre-treatment baseline. Source: effector memory CD8+ T cells from blood, taken from a patient treated with checkpoint blockade. The receptors were sampled from a human donor with melanoma.

This chain joins TRBV28 and TRBJ2-7; D is tentatively TRBD1 or TRBD2 (5 bases each). V lost 4 bases and J 0 bases, leaving 16 bases between the germline ends. Germline V gene lookup returns CDR1 MDHEN and CDR2 SYDVKM. CDR3 length: 16 residues. CDR3 loop: CASSSRDGGSSYEQYF. The CDR3 nucleotides read TGTGCCAGCAGTTCCAGGGACGGCGGAAGCTCCTACGAGCAGTACTTC.

The chain joins TRBV28 to TRBJ2-1, with 9 bases lining up with TRBD2. V lost 9 bases to trimming and J lost 0 bases; unmatched junction nucleotides: 3. CDR3 length: 14 residues. The germline V gene encodes CDR1 MDHEN and CDR2 SYDVKM. CDR3 loop: CASSGSYSYNEQFF. The CDR3 region has the DNA TGTGCCAGTAGCGGGAGCTACTCCTACAATGAGCAGTTCTTC.

The chain uses TRBV9 and TRBJ2-1; TRBD2 agrees at 8 bases. The CDR3 has 13 residues. The V gene's germline CDR1 is SGDLS and CDR2 YYNGEE. The ends lost 2 bases at V and 10 bases at J; junction bases unmatched: 5. In DNA form, the CDR3 reads TGTGCCAGCAGCGTCACTAGCGGAGCGGAGCAGTTCTTC. Residues: CASSVTSGAEQFF.

V usage is TRBV5-4 and J usage is TRBJ2-1, with 13 bases identical to TRBD2. Per germline, CDR1 SGHNT and CDR2 YYREEE (reference sequence). CDR3 length: 17 residues. The V segment lost 3 bases and the J segment 0 bases; nucleotides outside the gene matches: 3. The CDR3 nucleotides read TGTGCCAGCAGCTCCGGGACTAGCGGGAACTCCTACAATGAGCAGTTCTTC. Translated: CASSSGTSGNSYNEQFF.

The rearrangement links TRBV2 to TRBJ2-2, with 12 bases that match TRBD2. The CDR3 is 20 residues long. Germline assignment: CDR1 SNHLY and CDR2 FYNNEI. V dropped 3 bases and J dropped 4; count of bases not matched to a gene: 15. The CDR3 sequence is CASSDYETSGRVWGTGELFF. CDR3 coding DNA: TGTGCCAGCAGTGATTATGAGACTAGCGGGAGAGTTTGGGGCACCGGGGAGCTGTTTTTT.

This chain links TRBV29-1 with TRBJ1-4; maybe TRBD1 (5 bases). The V gene's germline CDR1 is SQVTM and CDR2 ANQGSEA. The CDR3 runs to 12 residues. The V end lost 4 bases, the J end lost 7 bases, and 10 bases lay between the germline ends. The CDR3 DNA follows: TGCAGCGTTGCCCCCGGGGGTGAAAAACTGTTTTTT. It specifies CSVAPGGEKLFF.

J is TRBJ2-1 and V is TRBV7-6, with a tentative D call TRBD2 (5 bases). The V end lost 8 bases, the J end lost 6 bases, and 17 bases lay between the germline ends. The CDR3 has 14 residues. CDR1 is SGHVS and CDR2 is FNYEAQ in the germline V gene. CDR3 loop: CASGVGGPRNEQFF. CDR3 DNA: TGTGCCAGCGGGGTGGGCGGGCCTCGCAATGAGCAGTTCTTC.

The gene calls are TRBV4-3 and TRBJ2-1, with D possibly being TRBD2 (5 bases). The CDR3 totals 16 residues. Germline CDR1 and CDR2: LGHNA and YSLEER. Deletions cut 0 bases from V and 4 bases from J, with 13 bases between. The CDR3: CASSQEWTVLYNEQFF. The CDR3 region has the DNA TGCGCCAGCAGCCAAGAGTGGACTGTACTATACAATGAGCAGTTCTTC.

In its sample, this clone was seen a few times. The chain links TRBV2 to TRBJ2-7; tentatively, D is TRBD2 (6 bases). Deletions cut 1 base from V and 7 bases from J, with 17 bases between. CDR1 is SNHLY, CDR2 FYNNEI, per germline. This CDR3 contains 15 residues. CDR3: CASSEGRGARDEQYF. The CDR3 DNA reads TGTGCCAGCAGTGAAGGACGAGGGGCGCGGGATGAGCAGTACTTC.

The chain is built from TRBV19 and TRBJ2-3, with unresolved D. V lost 5 bases, J lost 0 bases, and 12 bases lay in between. In germline, CDR1 is LNHDA, CDR2 SQIVND (reference sequence). The CDR3 contains 15 residues. CDR3 in amino acids: CASSPQAVSTDTQYF. The CDR3 DNA follows: TGTGCCAGTAGTCCCCAGGCGGTCAGCACAGATACGCAGTATTTT. Using reference TRBV19 and TRBJ2-3 for the parts outside the CDR3, the full variable domain is DGGITQSPKYLFRKEGQNVTLSCEQNLNHDAMYWYRQDPGQGLRLIYYSQIVNDFQKGDIAEGYSVSREKKESFPLTVTSAQKNPTAFYLCASSPQAVSTDTQYFGPGTRLTVL.